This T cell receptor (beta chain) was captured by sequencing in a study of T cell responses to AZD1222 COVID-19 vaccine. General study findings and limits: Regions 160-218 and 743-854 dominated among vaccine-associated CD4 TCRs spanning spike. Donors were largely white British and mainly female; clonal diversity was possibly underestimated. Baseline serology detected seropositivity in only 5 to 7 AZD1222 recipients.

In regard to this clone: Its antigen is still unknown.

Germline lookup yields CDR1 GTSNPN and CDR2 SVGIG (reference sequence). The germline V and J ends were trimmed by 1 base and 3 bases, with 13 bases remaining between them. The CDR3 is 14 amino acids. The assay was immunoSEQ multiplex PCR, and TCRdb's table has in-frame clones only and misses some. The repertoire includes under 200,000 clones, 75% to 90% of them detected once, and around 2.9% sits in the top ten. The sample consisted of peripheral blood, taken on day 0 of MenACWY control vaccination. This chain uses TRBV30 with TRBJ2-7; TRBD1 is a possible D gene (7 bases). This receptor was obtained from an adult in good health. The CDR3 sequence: CAWSGGGTVYEQYF. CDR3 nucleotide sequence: TGTGCCTGGAGTGGAGGAGGGACAGTCTACGAGCAGTACTTC.